The source of this TCR beta chain is a study of shared clonotypes between healthy human individuals. TCRdb's table, derived via immunoSEQ multiplex PCR, lists solely in-frame clones and lacks some. The repertoire holds about 2.4 million clones, 80% to 95% seen once, with 0.36% in the top ten. The CDR3 contains 17 residues. Germline V CDR1 and CDR2: LNHDA, SQIVND (reference sequence). The V end lost 4 bases, the J end lost 0 bases, and 16 bases lay between the germline ends. The origin of this receptor is a man aged 18 to 30 in good health. Some clones in this sample may be carry-over from other donors' samples. The chain has TRBV19 and TRBJ2-1, with D hard to call. The sequencing sample was made of naive CD4+ T cells from PBMCs. Subset specified: CD45RA+ positively selected. The CDR3 is CASSTFGRLSSYNEQFF. The DNA for the CDR3 is TGTGCCAGTAGTACTTTTGGGCGGTTAAGCTCCTACAATGAGCAGTTCTTC.